Shown below are 16 T cell receptor beta chains from a single sample sequenced in a study of T cell clonality in common variable immunodeficiency. Study findings and constraints: In common variable immunodeficiency, TCR beta chains reportedly carried fewer deletions and N-nucleotide insertions.

No antigen is known for these receptors. TCRdb keeps only in-frame clones here, not all; method: immunoSEQ multiplex PCR. The data show fewer than 40,000 clones, with none appearing a single time. Input material: peripheral blood mononuclear cells. All receptors derive from a human donor with common variable immunodeficiency.

This clone has ten or more counts. The sequenced fragment ends 3 residues before the CDR3 boundary, so the rest is inferred from the germline J gene. The chain employs TRBV2 and TRBJ2-1, with D perhaps matching TRBD1 (6 bases). CDR1 is SNHLY, CDR2 FYNNEI, per germline. V was pared by 4 bases and J by 6 bases, with 22 bases between. CDR3 length equals 17 residues. The CDR3 sequence is CASSAPWTAWAGNEQFF. The covered CDR3 bases are TGTGCCAGCAGTGCCCCTTGGACAGCTTGGGCTGGCAATGAG.

Of note for this clone: The read stops 3 residues short of the end of the CDR3; the missing end is completed from the germline J gene. The chain couples TRBV7-6 to TRBJ2-2; possibly TRBD1 for D (6 bases). The CDR3 spans 15 residues. CDR1 SGHVS and CDR2 FNYEAQ come from the germline V gene. V was clipped by 3 bases and J by 4 bases, with 12 bases between them. CDR3 bases read: TGTGCCAGCAGCTTGACGCCACAGGGCACCGGGGAG. Translated: CASSLTPQGTGE. The CDR3 in full is CASSLTPQGTGELFF.

This clone showed up many times. The CDR3 end falls 3 residues outside the read, so it is completed with the germline J gene. The chain is built from TRBV2 and TRBJ1-2; D possibly corresponds to TRBD1 (5 bases). Germline V CDR1 and CDR2: SNHLY, FYNNEI. V was clipped by 6 bases and J by 6 bases, with 8 bases between them. CDR3 length: 11 residues. This CDR3 is CASRRGDGYTF. CDR3 bases read: TGTGCCAGCAGGAGGGGAGATGGC.

This clone was recorded at least ten times. The read is 3 residues too short to cover the CDR3 end, so that end is filled in from the germline J gene. The V call is TRBV6-1, the J call TRBJ2-3; 11 positions match TRBD1. The ends lost 3 bases at V and 8 bases at J; junction bases unmatched: 10. CDR1 is MNHNS and CDR2 is SASEGT in the germline V gene. The CDR3 sequence is 16 residues long. The CDR3 sequence: CASSEGDRGLGGTQYF. Incomplete CDR3 DNA: TGTGCCAGCAGTGAGGGGGACAGGGGGTTAGGGGGTACG.

This clone was observed a few times. The read ends 3 residues before the CDR3 terminus; that terminus is restored from the germline J gene. The chain joins TRBV19 to TRBJ1-4; 9 bases line up with TRBD1. This CDR3 comprises 14 residues. In germline, CDR1 is LNHDA, CDR2 SQIVND (reference sequence). The V segment lost 5 bases and the J segment 7 bases; nucleotides outside the gene matches: 5. CDR3 amino acids: CASSRTGEGEKLFF. The sequenced CDR3 bases are TGTGCCAGTAGTCGGACAGGGGAGGGTGAAAAA. Full variable domain (missing parts from reference TRBV19 and TRBJ1-4): DGGITQSPKYLFRKEGQNVTLSCEQNLNHDAMYWYRQDPGQGLRLIYYSQIVNDFQKGDIAEGYSVSREKKESFPLTVTSAQKNPTAFYLCASSRTGEGEKLFFGSGTQLSVL.

This clone occurred many times. Read data end 3 residues before the CDR3 end; the end is taken from the germline J gene. V is TRBV29-1 and J is TRBJ1-2; maybe TRBD1 (6 bases). This CDR3 spans 12 amino acids. Germline V CDR1 and CDR2: SQVTM, ANQGSEA. The chain's CDR3 is CSVEAGAGGYTF. CDR3 DNA (partial): TGCAGCGTTGAGGCAGGGGCAGGGGGC.

In this sample, this clone turned up many times. The CDR3 end lies 3 residues beyond the end of the read and is filled in from the germline J gene. V is TRBV13 and J is TRBJ2-2; 7 bases align to TRBD1. CDR3 length: 15 residues. The junction had 4 bases not matched to a gene; V was cut back by 5 bases and J by 1 base. Germline CDR1 and CDR2: PRHDT and FYEKMQ (reference sequence). CDR3 sequence: CASSAYRGNTGELFF. The CDR3 DNA, read in part, is TGTGCCAGCAGCGCCTACAGGGGGAACACCGGGGAG.

In this sample, this clone turned up a few times. Coverage ceases 3 residues before the CDR3 finishes, and the germline J gene fills in the end. This chain joins TRBV19 and TRBJ1-2; TRBD1 matches at 10 bases. The germline V gene has CDR1 LNHDA and CDR2 SQIVND (reference sequence). This CDR3 comprises 21 residues. J gave up 4 bases and V 7 bases, and 27 bases lay outside the gene matches. The CDR3 sequence: CASTTMPGQGIIPPFSYGYTF. The DNA read from the CDR3 is TGTGCCAGTACCACCATGCCGGGACAGGGGATTATCCCACCCTTCTCCTATGGC.

About this clone itself: The sequence runs out 3 residues before the end of the CDR3; the remainder is reconstructed from the germline J gene. The V gene is TRBV30, the J gene TRBJ2-2, with 9 bases lining up with TRBD1. CDR1 and CDR2 (germline): GTSNPN, SVGIG (reference sequence). There are 14 residues in the CDR3. V was pared by 2 bases and J by 6 bases, with 4 bases of the junction left unmatched. The sequenced part of the CDR3 DNA is TGTGCCTGGAGTCTAACAGGGGGCGCCGGGGAG. This gives the protein CAWSLTGGAGE. The whole CDR3 sequence is CAWSLTGGAGELFF.

This clone was seen a few times. CDR3 region: CASSLGQGGATEAFF. Partial CDR3 DNA: TGTGCCAGTAGCTTAGGACAAGGGGGCGCGACTGAA. This sequence joins TRBV19 and TRBJ1-1, with 7 bases identical to TRBD1. The CDR3 end lies 3 residues beyond the end of the read and is filled in from the germline J gene. Germline CDR1 LNHDA, CDR2 SQIVND (reference sequence). V lost 6 bases, J lost 5 bases, and 12 bases stayed unmatched. This CDR3 has 15 residues.

This clone was recorded at least ten times. The read ends 3 residues before the CDR3 terminus; that terminus is restored from the germline J gene. The chain links TRBV20-1 to TRBJ2-2; 8 positions agree with TRBD2. CDR1 and CDR2 from the germline V gene are DFQATT and SNEGSKA (reference sequence). The CDR3 has 16 residues. The trim removed 3 bases at V and 0 bases at J, leaving 6 bases unmatched. Partial CDR3 DNA: TGCAGTGCTAGTGGTGTGGGACTAGCGAACACCGGGGAG. Protein sequence: CSASGVGLANTGE. The CDR3 reads in full as CSASGVGLANTGELFF.

A few counts support this clone. The read finishes 3 residues shy of the CDR3 end, and the germline J gene is used to complete it. The chain employs TRBV20-1 and TRBJ2-1, with 9 bases matching TRBD2. J was trimmed by 4 bases and V by 5 bases; bases with no gene match: 6. The CDR3 consists of 14 residues. Germline CDR1 reads DFQATT; CDR2 reads SNEGSKA (reference sequence). The covered CDR3 bases are TGCAGTGCTCTTTTAGCGGGGGCATACAATGAG. Translated, it gives CSALLAGAYNE. The whole CDR3 sequence is CSALLAGAYNEQFF.

This clone was found many times. The read halts 3 residues ahead of the CDR3 end, with the missing end drawn from the germline J gene. The chain combines TRBV7-3 with TRBJ2-1; the D is unclear. V lost 1 base and J 6 bases, leaving 10 bases between the germline ends. Germline CDR1 and CDR2: SGHTA and FQGTGA. The CDR3 loop spans 14 amino acids. The sequenced CDR3 bases are TGTGCCAGCAGCTTAAGTGCAGTTACCAATGAG. Residues: CASSLSAVTNE. Given in full, the CDR3 is CASSLSAVTNEQFF.

This clone was seen many times. The observed sequence ends 3 residues before the CDR3 terminus, with the missing tail filled in from the germline J gene. The V gene is TRBV20-1, the J gene TRBJ1-1, with D perhaps TRBD1 (5 bases). Germline CDR1 and CDR2: DFQATT and SNEGSKA (reference sequence). This CDR3 is built from 12 residues. V was clipped by 5 bases and J by 6 bases, with 13 bases between them. CDR3 amino acids: CSAEEWGPEAFF. CDR3 bases read: TGCAGTGCTGAGGAGTGGGGCCCTGAA.

In the case of this clone: The read gets to within 3 residues of the CDR3 end, and the germline J gene fills in the rest. The rearrangement uses TRBV20-1 and TRBJ1-1; 7 nucleotides line up with TRBD1. The trim removed 0 bases at V and 0 bases at J, leaving 1 base unmatched. Germline V CDR1 and CDR2: DFQATT, SNEGSKA (reference sequence). The CDR3 contains 14 residues. Here the CDR3 reads CSARDDRVNTEAFF. CDR3 bases read: TGCAGTGCTAGAGATGACAGGGTGAACACTGAA.

Comments on this clone: The read ends 3 residues shy of where the CDR3 ends; the end is completed using the germline J gene. The chain is built from TRBV7-3 and TRBJ2-5, with 11 bases lining up with TRBD2. V shed 5 bases, J shed 5 bases, and the junction held 4 bases outside the gene matches. Per germline, CDR1 SGHTA and CDR2 FQGTGA. The CDR3 contains 14 residues. The CDR3 DNA, read in part, is TGTGCCAGCAGCCCCGTAGCGGGGGGGGAGACC. Protein sequence: CASSPVAGGET. The whole CDR3 protein reads CASSPVAGGETQYF.